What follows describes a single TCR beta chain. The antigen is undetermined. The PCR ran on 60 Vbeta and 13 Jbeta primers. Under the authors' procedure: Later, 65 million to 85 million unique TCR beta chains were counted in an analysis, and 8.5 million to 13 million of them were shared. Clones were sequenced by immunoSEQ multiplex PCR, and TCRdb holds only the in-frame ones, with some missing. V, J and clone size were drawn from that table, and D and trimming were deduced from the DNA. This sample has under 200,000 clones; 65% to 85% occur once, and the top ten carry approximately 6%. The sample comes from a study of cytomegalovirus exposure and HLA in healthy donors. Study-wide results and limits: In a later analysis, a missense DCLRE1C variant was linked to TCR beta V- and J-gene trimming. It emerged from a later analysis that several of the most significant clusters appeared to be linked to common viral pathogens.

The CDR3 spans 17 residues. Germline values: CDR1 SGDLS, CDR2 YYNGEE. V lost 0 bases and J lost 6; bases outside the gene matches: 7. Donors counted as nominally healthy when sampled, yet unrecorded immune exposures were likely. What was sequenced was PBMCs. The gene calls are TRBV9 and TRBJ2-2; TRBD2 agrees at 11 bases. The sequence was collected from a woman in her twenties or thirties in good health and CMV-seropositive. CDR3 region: CASSVVSGGAAAGELFF. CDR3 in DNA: TGTGCCAGCAGCGTAGTTAGCGGGGGGGCCGCGGCCGGGGAGCTGTTTTTT.